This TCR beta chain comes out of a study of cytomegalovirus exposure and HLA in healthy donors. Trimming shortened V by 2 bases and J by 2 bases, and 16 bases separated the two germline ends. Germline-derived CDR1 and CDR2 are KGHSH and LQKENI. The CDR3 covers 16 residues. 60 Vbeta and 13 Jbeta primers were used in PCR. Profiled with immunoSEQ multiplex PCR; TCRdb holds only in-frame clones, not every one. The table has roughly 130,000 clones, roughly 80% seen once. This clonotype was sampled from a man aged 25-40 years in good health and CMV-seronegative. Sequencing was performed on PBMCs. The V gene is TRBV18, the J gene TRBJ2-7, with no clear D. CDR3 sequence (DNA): TGTGCCAGCTCACCAACCGGGTCCCCATATACCTACGAGCAGTACTTC. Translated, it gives CASSPTGSPYTYEQYF.